The 9 T cell receptor beta chains below come from one sample, sequenced in a study of blood T cell repertoires in COVID-19. Clones were read by immunoSEQ multiplex PCR, and TCRdb kept only the in-frame ones, dropping some. The sample has more than 200,000 clones; approximately 86% are singletons. Sequencing was performed on peripheral blood. Receptor source: a man aged 35 to 55 with acute or convalescent COVID-19.

This rearrangement joins TRBV21-1 to TRBJ2-1; the table's D call, TRBD2, has no DNA check behind it. TRBV21-1 has pseudogene status. CDR3 length: 17 amino acids. CDR3: CASSKGLAGVSYNEQFF. In DNA, the CDR3 is TGTGCCAGCAGCAAAGGTCTAGCGGGAGTCTCATACAATGAGCAGTTCTTC.

V and J are TRBV9 and TRBJ2-3; TRBD1 agrees at 7 bases. Germline CDR1 is SGDLS and CDR2 is YYNGEE. The V and J ends lost 4 bases and 6 bases, in that order; junction bases with no gene match: 11. The CDR3 totals 15 residues. The CDR3 nucleotides read TGTGCCAGCAGCACCAGAATTGACAGGGCCGATACGCAGTATTTT. As protein: CASSTRIDRADTQYF.

The chain has TRBV19 and TRBJ1-2; D gene unclear. This CDR3 has 14 residues. V gave up 1 base and J gave up 0 bases, with 6 bases separating them. Germline CDR1 reads LNHDA; CDR2 reads SQIVND (reference sequence). CDR3 DNA sequence: TGTGCCAGTAGTATAGCAAGAGCTAACTATGGCTACACCTTC. Translated: CASSIARANYGYTF.

This sequence joins TRBV5-6 and TRBJ2-7; TRBD1 might be the D (6 bases). From germline, CDR1 is SGHDT and CDR2 YYEEEE. This CDR3 has 15 amino acids. Trimming cost V 2 bases and J 4 bases, with 16 bases left between them. CDR3 loop: CASSFGQGLRYEQYF. Here the CDR3 DNA reads TGTGCCAGCAGCTTTGGTCAGGGGCTCAGGTACGAGCAGTACTTC.

This chain connects TRBV28 to TRBJ1-2; D unresolved. There are 15 residues in the CDR3. V lost 3 bases to trimming and J lost 8 bases, with 19 bases between them. From germline, CDR1 is MDHEN and CDR2 SYDVKM. Here the CDR3 reads CASSFSQATFRGYTF. CDR3 coding DNA: TGTGCCAGCAGTTTTTCCCAGGCCACCTTCCGGGGCTACACCTTC.

CDR3 bases: TGTGCCAGCAGCTACTCCTCAGCCCGGGGAGGGACTGAAGCTTTCTTT. The encoded protein is CASSYSSARGGTEAFF. J is TRBJ1-1 and V is TRBV7-9; D gene uncertain. Trimming took off 4 bases at V and 5 bases at J, with 20 bases between the two ends. This CDR3 is 16 amino acids long. Germline V gives CDR1 SEHNR, CDR2 FQNEAQ (reference sequence). The variable domain in full, completed from reference TRBV7-9 and TRBJ1-1, reads DTGVSQNPRHKITKRGQNVTFRCDPISEHNRLYWYRQTLGQGPEFLTYFQNEAQLEKSRLLSDRFSAERPKGSFSTLEIQRTEQGDSAMYLCASSYSSARGGTEAFFGQGTRLTVV.

This clone showed up just a few times. This chain uses TRBV7-3 with TRBJ2-1; TRBD2 aligns across 9 bases. Germline V gene data show CDR1 as SGHTA and CDR2 as FQGTGA. V shed 2 bases, J shed 0 bases, and the junction held 5 bases outside the gene matches. CDR3 length: 17 amino acids. The CDR3 DNA reads TGTGCCAGCAGCTTAGCGGGAGGGTTTAGCTCCTACAATGAGCAGTTCTTC. Residues: CASSLAGGFSSYNEQFF. Looking up the rest from reference TRBV7-3 and TRBJ2-1 gives the full variable domain: GAGVSQTPSNKVTEKGKYVELRCDPISGHTALYWYRQSLGQGPEFLIYFQGTGAADDSGLPNDRFFAVRPEGSVSTLKIQRTERGDSAVYLCASSLAGGFSSYNEQFFGPGTRLTVL.

This sequence joins TRBV19 and TRBJ1-4; 9 bases fit TRBD1. V shed 1 base, J shed 4 bases, and the junction held 7 bases outside the gene matches. Germline loops: CDR1 LNHDA, CDR2 SQIVND (reference sequence). The CDR3 sequence is 17 residues long. In DNA form, the CDR3 reads TGTGCCAGTAGTATAGCACAGGGGGCGCGGGGTAATGAAAAACTGTTTTTT. Translating gives CASSIAQGARGNEKLFF. The complete variable domain, with remaining parts taken from reference TRBV19 and TRBJ1-4, reads DGGITQSPKYLFRKEGQNVTLSCEQNLNHDAMYWYRQDPGQGLRLIYYSQIVNDFQKGDIAEGYSVSREKKESFPLTVTSAQKNPTAFYLCASSIAQGARGNEKLFFGSGTQLSVL.

V is TRBV19 and J is TRBJ1-2, with D unclear. The CDR3 is 15 residues long. Trimming took off 5 bases at V and 7 bases at J, with 20 bases between the two ends. Germline V CDR1 and CDR2: LNHDA, SQIVND (reference sequence). CDR3 DNA sequence: TGTGCCAGTAGTGTTCAGCCGCAGGCAATAGGTGGCTACACCTTC. This sequence encodes CASSVQPQAIGGYTF.